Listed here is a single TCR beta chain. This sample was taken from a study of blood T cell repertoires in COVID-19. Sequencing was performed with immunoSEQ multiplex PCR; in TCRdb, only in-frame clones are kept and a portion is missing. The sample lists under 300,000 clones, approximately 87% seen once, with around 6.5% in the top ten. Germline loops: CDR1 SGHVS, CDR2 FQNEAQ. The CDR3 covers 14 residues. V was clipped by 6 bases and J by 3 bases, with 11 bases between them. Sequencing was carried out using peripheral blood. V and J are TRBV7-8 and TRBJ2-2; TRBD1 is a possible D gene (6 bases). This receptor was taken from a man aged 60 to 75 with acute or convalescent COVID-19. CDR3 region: CASRTNRDTGELFF. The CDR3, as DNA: TGTGCCAGCAGAACCAACAGGGACACCGGGGAGCTGTTTTTT.